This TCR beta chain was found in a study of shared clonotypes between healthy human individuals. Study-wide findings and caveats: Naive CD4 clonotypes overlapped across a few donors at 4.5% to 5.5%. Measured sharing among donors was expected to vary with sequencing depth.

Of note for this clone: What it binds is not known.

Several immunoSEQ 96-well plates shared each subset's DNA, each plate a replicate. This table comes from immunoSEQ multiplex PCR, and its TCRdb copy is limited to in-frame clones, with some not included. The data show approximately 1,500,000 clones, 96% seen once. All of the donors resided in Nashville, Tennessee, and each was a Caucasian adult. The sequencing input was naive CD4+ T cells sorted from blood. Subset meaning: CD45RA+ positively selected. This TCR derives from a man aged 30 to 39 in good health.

The CDR3 here is CASSPDPPNTDTQYF. Here the CDR3 DNA reads TGTGCCAGCAGTCCCGACCCCCCAAACACAGATACGCAGTATTTT. The chain joins TRBV6-6 to TRBJ2-3; D is undetermined. The CDR3 has 15 residues. CDR1 MNHNY and CDR2 SVGAGI come from the germline V gene (reference sequence). V was pared by 5 bases and J by 2 bases, with 14 bases between.